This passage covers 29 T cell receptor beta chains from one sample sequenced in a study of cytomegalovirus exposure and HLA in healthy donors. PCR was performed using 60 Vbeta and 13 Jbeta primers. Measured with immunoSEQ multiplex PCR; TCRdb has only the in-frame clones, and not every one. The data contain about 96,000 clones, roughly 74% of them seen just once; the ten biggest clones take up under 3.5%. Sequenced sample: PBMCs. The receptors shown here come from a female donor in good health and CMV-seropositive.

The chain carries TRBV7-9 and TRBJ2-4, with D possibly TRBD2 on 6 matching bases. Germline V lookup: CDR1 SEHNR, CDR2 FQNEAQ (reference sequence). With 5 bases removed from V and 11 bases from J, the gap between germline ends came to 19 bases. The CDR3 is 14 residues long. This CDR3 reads CASSHWTRRGVQYF. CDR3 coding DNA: TGTGCCAGCAGCCACTGGACACGGAGGGGCGTTCAGTACTTC.

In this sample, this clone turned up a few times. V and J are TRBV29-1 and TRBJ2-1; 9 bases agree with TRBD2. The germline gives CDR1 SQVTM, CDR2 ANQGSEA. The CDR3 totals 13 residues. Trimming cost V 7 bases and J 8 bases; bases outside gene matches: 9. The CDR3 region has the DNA TGCAGCGCCGGAGTGAGGACTAGCGATGAGCAGTTCTTC. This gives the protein CSAGVRTSDEQFF.

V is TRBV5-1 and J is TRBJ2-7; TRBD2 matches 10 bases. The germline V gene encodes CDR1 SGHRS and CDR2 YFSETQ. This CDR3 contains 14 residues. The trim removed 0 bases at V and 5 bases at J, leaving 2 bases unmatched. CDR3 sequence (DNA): TGCGCCAGCAGCTTGGCTAGCGGGAGAAACGAGCAGTACTTC. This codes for CASSLASGRNEQYF.

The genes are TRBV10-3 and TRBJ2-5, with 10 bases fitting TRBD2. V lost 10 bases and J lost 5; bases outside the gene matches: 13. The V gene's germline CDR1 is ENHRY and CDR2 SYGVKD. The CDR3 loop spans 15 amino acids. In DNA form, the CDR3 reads TGTGCCACCTCGAGGCTAGCGGGAGAGGGGGAGACCCAGTACTTC. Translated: CATSRLAGEGETQYF.

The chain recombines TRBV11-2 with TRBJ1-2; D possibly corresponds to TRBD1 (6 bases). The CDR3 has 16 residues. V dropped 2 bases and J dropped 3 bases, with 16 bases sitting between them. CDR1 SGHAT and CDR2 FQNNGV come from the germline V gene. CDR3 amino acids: CASSLSRGHTHYGYTF. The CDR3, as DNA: TGTGCCAGCAGCTTATCTAGGGGACATACTCACTATGGCTACACCTTC. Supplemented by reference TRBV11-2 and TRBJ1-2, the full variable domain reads EAGVAQSPRYKIIEKRQSVAFWCNPISGHATLYWYQQILGQGPKLLIQFQNNGVVDDSQLPKDRFSAERLKGVDSTLKIQPAKLEDSAVYLCASSLSRGHTHYGYTFGSGTRLTVV.

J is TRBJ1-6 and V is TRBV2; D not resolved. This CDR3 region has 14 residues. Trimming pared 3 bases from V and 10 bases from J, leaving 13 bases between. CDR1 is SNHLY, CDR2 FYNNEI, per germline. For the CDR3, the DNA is TGTGCCAGCAGTGACGGGGTAGAGCGCTCACCCCTCCACTTT. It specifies CASSDGVERSPLHF.

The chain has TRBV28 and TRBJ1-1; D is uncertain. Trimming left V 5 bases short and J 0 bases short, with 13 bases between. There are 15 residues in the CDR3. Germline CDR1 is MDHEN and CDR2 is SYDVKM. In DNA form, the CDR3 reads TGTGCCAGCAGTATGCTACAGATCCTGAACACTGAAGCTTTCTTT. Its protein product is CASSMLQILNTEAFF.

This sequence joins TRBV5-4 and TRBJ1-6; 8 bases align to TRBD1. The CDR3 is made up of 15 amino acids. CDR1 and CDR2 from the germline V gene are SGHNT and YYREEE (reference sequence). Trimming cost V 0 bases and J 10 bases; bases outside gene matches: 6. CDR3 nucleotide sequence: TGTGCCAGCAGCTTGGGACAGGGGACCTGGTCACCCCTCCACTTT. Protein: CASSLGQGTWSPLHF.

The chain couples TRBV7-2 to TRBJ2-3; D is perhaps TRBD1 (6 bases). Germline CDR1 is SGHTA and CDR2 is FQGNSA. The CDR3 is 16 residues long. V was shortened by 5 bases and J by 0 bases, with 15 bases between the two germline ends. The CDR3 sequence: CASSPRRDTSTDTQYF. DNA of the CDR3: TGTGCCAGCAGCCCGAGAAGGGACACAAGCACAGATACGCAGTATTTT.

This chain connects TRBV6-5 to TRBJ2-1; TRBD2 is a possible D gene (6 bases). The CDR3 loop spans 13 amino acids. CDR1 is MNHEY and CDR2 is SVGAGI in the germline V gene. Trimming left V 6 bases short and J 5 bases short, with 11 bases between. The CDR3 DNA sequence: TGTGCCAGCAGCCGGGGACTGGACAATGAGCAGTTCTTC. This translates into CASSRGLDNEQFF.

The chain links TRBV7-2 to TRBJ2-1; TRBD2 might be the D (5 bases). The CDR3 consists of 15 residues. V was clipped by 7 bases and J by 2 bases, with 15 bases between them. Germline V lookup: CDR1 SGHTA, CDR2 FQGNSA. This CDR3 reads CASNQAAVAYNEQFF. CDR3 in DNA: TGTGCCAGCAACCAAGCGGCGGTAGCCTACAATGAGCAGTTCTTC. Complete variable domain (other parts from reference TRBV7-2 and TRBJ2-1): GAGVSQSPSNKVTEKGKDVELRCDPISGHTALYWYRQSLGQGLEFLIYFQGNSAPDKSGLPSDRFSAERTGGSVSTLTIQRTQQEDSAVYLCASNQAAVAYNEQFFGPGTRLTVL.

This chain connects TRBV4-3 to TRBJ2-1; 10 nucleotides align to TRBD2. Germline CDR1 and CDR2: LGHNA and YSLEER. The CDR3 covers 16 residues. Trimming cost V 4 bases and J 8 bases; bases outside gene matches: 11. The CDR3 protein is CASSRRLPGTSDEQFF. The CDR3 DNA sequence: TGCGCCAGCAGCCGACGCCTTCCCGGGACTAGCGATGAGCAGTTCTTC.

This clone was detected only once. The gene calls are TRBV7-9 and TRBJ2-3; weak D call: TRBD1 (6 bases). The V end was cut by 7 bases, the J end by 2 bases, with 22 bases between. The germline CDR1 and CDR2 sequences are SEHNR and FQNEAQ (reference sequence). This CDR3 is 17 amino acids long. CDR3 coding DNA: TGTGCCAGCACCCGCCGGGACACACTACGATACACAGATACGCAGTATTTT. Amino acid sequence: CASTRRDTLRYTDTQYF.

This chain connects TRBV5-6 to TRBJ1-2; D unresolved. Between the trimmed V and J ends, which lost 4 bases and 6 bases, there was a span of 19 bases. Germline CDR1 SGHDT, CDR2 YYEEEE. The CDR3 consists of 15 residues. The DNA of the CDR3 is TGTGCCAGCAGCCCAACGGGTACTCGCGCCGATGGCTACACCTTC. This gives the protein CASSPTGTRADGYTF.

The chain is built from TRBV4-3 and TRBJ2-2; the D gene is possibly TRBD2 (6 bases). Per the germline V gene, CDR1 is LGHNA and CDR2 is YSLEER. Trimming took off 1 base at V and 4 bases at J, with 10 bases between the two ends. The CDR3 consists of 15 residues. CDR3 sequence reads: CASSQGRVGTGELFF. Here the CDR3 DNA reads TGCGCCAGCAGCCAAGGGAGGGTTGGCACCGGGGAGCTGTTTTTT.

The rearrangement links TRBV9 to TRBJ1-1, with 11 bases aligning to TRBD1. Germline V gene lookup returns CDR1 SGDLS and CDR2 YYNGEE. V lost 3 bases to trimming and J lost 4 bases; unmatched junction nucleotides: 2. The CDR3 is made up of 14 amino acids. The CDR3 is CASSEGTGGTEAFF. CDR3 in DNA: TGTGCCAGCAGCGAGGGGACAGGGGGCACTGAAGCTTTCTTT.

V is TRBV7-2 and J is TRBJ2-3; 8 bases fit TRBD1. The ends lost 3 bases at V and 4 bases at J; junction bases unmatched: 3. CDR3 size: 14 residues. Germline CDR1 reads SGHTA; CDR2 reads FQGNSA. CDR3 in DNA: TGTGCCAGCAGCTTTCAACAGGGGGCAGATACGCAGTATTTT. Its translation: CASSFQQGADTQYF.

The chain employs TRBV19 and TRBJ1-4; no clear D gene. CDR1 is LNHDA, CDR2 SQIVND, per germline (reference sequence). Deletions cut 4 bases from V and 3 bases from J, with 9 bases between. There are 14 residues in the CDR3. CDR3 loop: CASSTYLSNEKLFF. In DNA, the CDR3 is TGTGCCAGTAGTACCTACTTGTCTAATGAAAAACTGTTTTTT.

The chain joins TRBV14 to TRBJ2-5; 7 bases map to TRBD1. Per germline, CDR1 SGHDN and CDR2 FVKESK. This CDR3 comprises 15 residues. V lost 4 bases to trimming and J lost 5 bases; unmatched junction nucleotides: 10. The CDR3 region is CASSRIRGMGETQYF. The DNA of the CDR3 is TGTGCCAGCAGCCGTATCAGGGGGATGGGCGAGACCCAGTACTTC.

The DNA for the CDR3 is TGCGCCAGCAGCCCCTCCCCCGGGACCCAGTACTTC. It yields the protein CASSPSPGTQYF. This chain links TRBV4-1 with TRBJ2-5; D gene uncertain. CDR1 and CDR2 from the germline V gene are MGHRA and YSYEKL. The germline V and J ends were trimmed by 4 bases and 7 bases, with 10 bases remaining between them. CDR3 length equals 12 residues.

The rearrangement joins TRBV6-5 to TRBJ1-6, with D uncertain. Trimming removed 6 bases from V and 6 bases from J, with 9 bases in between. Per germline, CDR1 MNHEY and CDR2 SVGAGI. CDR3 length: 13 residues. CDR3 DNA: TGTGCCAGCAGACGAGCCCTTAATTCACCCCTCCACTTT. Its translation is CASRRALNSPLHF.

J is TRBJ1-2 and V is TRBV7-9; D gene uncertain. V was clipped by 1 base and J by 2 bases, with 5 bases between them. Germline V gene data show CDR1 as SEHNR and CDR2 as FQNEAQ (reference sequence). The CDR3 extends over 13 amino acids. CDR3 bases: TGTGCCAGCAGCTTAGGCGGAAACTATGGCTACACCTTC. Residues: CASSLGGNYGYTF.

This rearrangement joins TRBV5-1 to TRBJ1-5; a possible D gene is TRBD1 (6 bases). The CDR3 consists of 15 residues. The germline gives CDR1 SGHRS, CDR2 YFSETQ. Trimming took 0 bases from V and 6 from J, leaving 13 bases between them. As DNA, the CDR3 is TGCGCCAGCAGCTTGGTGCCAGGGGTGGGTCAGCCCCAGCATTTT. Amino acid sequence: CASSLVPGVGQPQHF.

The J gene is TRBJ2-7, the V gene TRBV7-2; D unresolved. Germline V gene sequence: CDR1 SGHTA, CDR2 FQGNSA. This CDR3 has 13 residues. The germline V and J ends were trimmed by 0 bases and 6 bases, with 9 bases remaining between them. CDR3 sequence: CASSLAEQSEQYF. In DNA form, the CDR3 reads TGTGCCAGCAGCTTAGCGGAGCAGTCCGAGCAGTACTTC. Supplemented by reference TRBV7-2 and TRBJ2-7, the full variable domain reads GAGVSQSPSNKVTEKGKDVELRCDPISGHTALYWYRQSLGQGLEFLIYFQGNSAPDKSGLPSDRFSAERTGGSVSTLTIQRTQQEDSAVYLCASSLAEQSEQYFGPGTRLTVT.

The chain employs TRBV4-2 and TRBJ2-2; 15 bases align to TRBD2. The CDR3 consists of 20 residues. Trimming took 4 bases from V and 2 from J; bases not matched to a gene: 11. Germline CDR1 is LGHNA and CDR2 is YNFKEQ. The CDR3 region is CASSRRIGLAGGSNTGELFF. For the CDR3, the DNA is TGTGCCAGCAGCCGCCGAATTGGACTAGCGGGGGGGAGTAACACCGGGGAGCTGTTTTTT.

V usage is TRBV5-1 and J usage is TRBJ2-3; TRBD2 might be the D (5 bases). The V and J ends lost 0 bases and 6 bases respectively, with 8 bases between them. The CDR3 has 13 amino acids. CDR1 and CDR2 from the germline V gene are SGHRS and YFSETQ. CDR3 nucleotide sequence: TGCGCCAGCAGCTTGGAGCGCGGGGATACGCAGTATTTT. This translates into CASSLERGDTQYF.

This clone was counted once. This CDR3 is CASSYLTGPGELFF. The CDR3 nucleotides read TGTGCCAGCAGTTACCTGACAGGGCCCGGGGAGCTGTTTTTT. The chain uses TRBV6-6 and TRBJ2-2; 7 bases match TRBD1. This CDR3 spans 14 amino acids. The junction had 3 bases not matched to a gene; V was cut back by 2 bases and J by 6 bases. Germline assignment: CDR1 MNHNY and CDR2 SVGAGI (reference sequence).

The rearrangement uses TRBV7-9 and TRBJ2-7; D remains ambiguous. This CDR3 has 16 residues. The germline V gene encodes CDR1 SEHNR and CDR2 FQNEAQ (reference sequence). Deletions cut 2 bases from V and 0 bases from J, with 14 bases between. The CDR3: CASSLSPLDGSYEQYF. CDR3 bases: TGTGCCAGCAGCTTAAGTCCTCTAGACGGCTCCTACGAGCAGTACTTC.

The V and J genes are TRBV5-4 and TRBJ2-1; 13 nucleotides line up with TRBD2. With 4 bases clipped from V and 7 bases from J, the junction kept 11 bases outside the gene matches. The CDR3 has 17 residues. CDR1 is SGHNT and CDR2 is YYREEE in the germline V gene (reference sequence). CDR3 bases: TGTGCCAGCAGCCCTGGACTAGCGGGAGTCGGGTCGAATGAGCAGTTCTTC. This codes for CASSPGLAGVGSNEQFF. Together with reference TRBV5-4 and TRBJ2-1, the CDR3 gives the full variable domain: ETGVTQSPTHLIKTRGQQVTLRCSSQSGHNTVSWYQQALGQGPQFIFQYYREEENGRGNFPPRFSGLQFPNYSSELNVNALELDDSALYLCASSPGLAGVGSNEQFFGPGTRLTVL.